What follows is one T cell receptor (beta chain) and its context. This sample was included in a study of blood T cell repertoires in COVID-19. Study context: From the United States, Italy and Spain came samples of acute and convalescent COVID-19. The cDNA or gDNA used as material had been derived from T cells, B-cell-depleted T cells, or PBMCs.

Original processing methods: Amplification of reference gene primers was used by the study to estimate nucleated cell counts. Clones were sequenced by immunoSEQ multiplex PCR, and TCRdb holds only the in-frame ones, with some missing. V and J calls and clone size are given by that table; D and trimming were obtained from the DNA. The table shows roughly 80,000 clones, with approximately 78% occurring only once. CDR1 and CDR2 from the germline V gene are MDHEN and SYDVKM. The V and J ends lost 4 bases and 8 bases respectively, with 8 bases between them. The CDR3 is 11 amino acids. This receptor was obtained from a human donor in a cohort sampled during active COVID-19. This rearrangement joins TRBV28 to TRBJ1-2; the D is unclear. The sequenced sample was peripheral blood. The CDR3: CASSYTWGYTF. DNA of the CDR3: TGTGCCAGCAGTTATACTTGGGGCTACACCTTC.